A selection of T cell receptor beta chains follows, all from one sample in a study of blood T cell repertoires in COVID-19. Using immunoSEQ multiplex PCR, the repertoire was profiled, and TCRdb retains in-frame clones only, with some absent. There are around 250,000 clones in the sample; roughly 89% occur only once, and roughly 0.96% lies in the top ten. The material sequenced was peripheral blood. These receptors originate from a middle-aged woman who had recovered from COVID-19. Both conserved end residues are part of each CDR3.

j_call v_call cdr3_aa
TRBJ2-3 TRBV14 CASSHGLESTDTQYF
TRBJ2-3 TRBV24-1 CATTSGRGTSGTDTQYF
TRBJ2-7 TRBV18 CASSQTGTASYEQYF
TRBJ2-3 TRBV21-1 CASSKDSGSTDTQYF
TRBJ2-7 TRBV6-5 CASSGQGPRYEQYF
TRBJ1-2 TRBV30 CAWSGSPQGRRGYTF
TRBJ2-1 TRBV9 CASSARLESYNEQFF
TRBJ2-3 TRBV10-2 CASSGTGNDFLDTQYF
TRBJ1-5 TRBV13 CASSLGGTNQPQHF
TRBJ1-6 TRBV18 CASSPRNLDANSPLHF
TRBJ2-7 TRBV27 CASSLSDPQGPYEQYF
TRBJ2-1 TRBV24-1 CATSGGTSVNEQFF
TRBJ2-5 TRBV30 CAWSVIGVASQETQYF
TRBJ1-1 TRBV4-1 CASSRTSEMNTEAFF
TRBJ2-7 TRBV9 CASSVGTGDQTYEQYF
TRBJ2-5 TRBV2 CASSGTGAPETQYF
TRBJ1-2 TRBV27 CASSGGQGITGYTF
TRBJ1-2 TRBV14 CASSQDLGTGLPYGYTF
TRBJ2-1 TRBV19 CASSTPLSSSYNEQFF
TRBJ1-6 TRBV6-1 CASSEGPRGGPLHF
TRBJ1-4 TRBV9 CASSVVPGEKLFF
TRBJ2-2 TRBV28 CASTEQGSGELFF
TRBJ2-7 TRBV7-8 CASSGPRREADGNEQYF
TRBJ1-4 TRBV7-6 CASSLAPQSAGENEKLFF
TRBJ2-7 TRBV10-3 CAIRAGTSASYEQYF
TRBJ2-2 TRBV10-3 CAISDVEGTNTGELFF
TRBJ1-6 TRBV3-1/TRBV3-2 CASSLRQGEHNSPLHF
TRBJ1-2 TRBV6-6 CASSKEGNYGYTF
TRBJ1-2 TRBV19 CASSVIGGRYGYTF
TRBJ2-5 TRBV5-4 CASSLSPAGGTPGTQYF
TRBJ2-3 TRBV3-1/TRBV3-2 CASSPTTSPDTQYF
TRBJ2-1 TRBV5-1 CASSLEGQRNNEQFF
TRBJ2-7 TRBV6-2/TRBV6-3 CASSYTGAGEQYF
TRBJ2-7 TRBV21-1 CASSKWQGGDEQYF
TRBJ1-2 TRBV6-1 CASSEAGGLRGYTF
TRBJ2-6 TRBV6-5 CASSYDSGTGANVLTF
TRBJ2-2 TRBV2 CASSEVAGGTGELFF
TRBJ2-3 TRBV14 CASSHGGGPPDTQYF
TRBJ2-1 TRBV18 CASSSRGGHEQFF
TRBJ2-1 TRBV12-3/TRBV12-4 CASSYPGNEQFF